This T cell receptor (beta chain) was profiled in a study of blood T cell repertoires in COVID-19. Study overall: Sites in the United States, Italy and Spain provided acute and convalescent COVID-19 samples. Sources were T cells, B-cell-depleted T cells, or PBMCs; the material itself was cDNA or gDNA.

Original analysis: Amplification of reference gene primers was used by the study to estimate nucleated cell counts. Assay used: immunoSEQ multiplex PCR; TCRdb lists only in-frame clones, some missing. V, J and clone size are taken as reported in that table, and D and trimming were inferred from the DNA itself. This sample has just under 45,000 clones, with roughly nine tenths found just once. The ends lost 9 bases at V and 7 bases at J; junction bases unmatched: 14. The germline V gene has CDR1 MNHEY and CDR2 SMNVEV (reference sequence). This CDR3 comprises 16 residues. This receptor was obtained from a woman over 75 in a cohort sampled during active or convalescent COVID-19. The chain is built from TRBV27 and TRBJ1-6, with 8 positions matching TRBD1. Material: peripheral blood. This CDR3 reads CARRTGIAPLNSPLHF. The CDR3 coding sequence is TGTGCCAGACGGACAGGGATAGCCCCTCTAAATTCACCCCTCCACTTT.